Below are 9 T cell receptor beta chains sequenced from a single sample in a study of T-cell reconstitution after alpha-beta-depleted transplantation in children. Construction of the TCRbeta library involved unique molecular identifiers. TCRdb fed the PCR reads into MiXCR, producing one record per CDR3 protein. The table has about 540,000 distinct CDR3 sequences, around 20% seen once. This specimen was PBMCs from the stem cell graft donor, taken from the stem cell graft. These receptors all stem from a human donor who donated a stem cell graft to a child with acute lymphoblastic leukemia.

The gene calls are TRBV5-1 and TRBJ2-7; 10 bases are shared with TRBD2. The CDR3 runs 15 residues. Trimming took 2 bases from V and 1 from J; bases not matched to a gene: 3. The germline gives CDR1 SGHRS, CDR2 YFSETQ. This chain's CDR3 is CASSFGTSESYEQYF. The CDR3 coding sequence is TGCGCCAGCAGCTTCGGGACTAGCGAATCCTACGAGCAGTACTTC.

This clonotype showed up just a few times. The rearrangement uses TRBV20-1 and TRBJ2-7; no clear D gene. The CDR3 runs 15 residues. V lost 1 base, J lost 5 bases, and 18 bases lay in between. Germline CDR1 reads DFQATT; CDR2 reads SNEGSKA (reference sequence). The CDR3 sequence: CSARVLRAAHHEQYF. DNA for the CDR3: TGCAGTGCTAGAGTGCTGCGAGCAGCCCACCACGAGCAGTACTTC.

The J gene is TRBJ1-2, the V gene TRBV29-1; 7 bases agree with TRBD1. The length of the CDR3 is 13 residues. The V and J ends lost 6 bases and 6 bases, in that order; junction bases with no gene match: 10. Germline loops: CDR1 SQVTM, CDR2 ANQGSEA. The CDR3, as DNA: TGCAGCGTCTCGAGACAGGGACCGCATGGCTACACCTTC. It codes for CSVSRQGPHGYTF.

V gene TRBV10-3 combines with J gene TRBJ2-1; 12 nucleotides align to TRBD2. Germline values: CDR1 ENHRY, CDR2 SYGVKD. The V segment lost 2 bases and the J segment 7 bases; nucleotides outside the gene matches: 3. CDR3 length equals 15 residues. DNA of the CDR3: TGTGCCATCAGTGAGGAGACTAGCGGGAGAAATGAGCAGTTCTTC. Protein: CAISEETSGRNEQFF.

The chain couples TRBV20-1 to TRBJ1-6; the D gene is possibly TRBD1 (5 bases). V was pared by 7 bases and J by 7 bases, with 17 bases between. Germline CDR1 and CDR2: DFQATT and SNEGSKA (reference sequence). This CDR3 comprises 14 residues. DNA of the CDR3: TGCAGTGTCGAATCTAGCAGGGCCAATTCACCCCTCCACTTT. It encodes CSVESSRANSPLHF.

This clonotype was seen once. This sequence joins TRBV11-2 and TRBJ2-7; no clear D. Germline-derived CDR1 and CDR2 are SGHAT and FQNNGV. V dropped 0 bases and J dropped 2 bases, with 23 bases sitting between them. The CDR3 runs 19 residues. CDR3 bases: TGTGCCAGCAGCTTAGATCATCCCGAATCAGTCGCGCTAACCTACGAGCAGTACTTC. It encodes CASSLDHPESVALTYEQYF.

This clonotype has at least ten counts. The rearrangement uses TRBV4-1 and TRBJ1-5; TRBD1 might be the D (5 bases). Trimming cost V 2 bases and J 6 bases, with 17 bases left between them. The CDR3 has 16 amino acids. Germline assignment: CDR1 MGHRA and CDR2 YSYEKL. The CDR3 region has the DNA TGCGCCAGCAGCCAACGCACCGCGGTTGGGGGTCAGCCCCAGCATTTT. Its translation is CASSQRTAVGGQPQHF.

V and J are TRBV12-3 or TRBV12-4 and TRBJ2-1; possible D gene TRBD1, 6 bases. The CDR3 consists of 16 residues. V dropped 4 bases and J dropped 1 base, with 14 bases sitting between them. The CDR3 sequence: CASSSRQEISYNEQFF. The CDR3 region has the DNA TGTGCCAGCAGTTCTCGACAGGAGATATCCTACAATGAGCAGTTCTTC.

V and J are TRBV6-1 and TRBJ1-1; TRBD1 aligns across 9 bases. Germline values: CDR1 MNHNS, CDR2 SASEGT. Trimming at V came to 5 bases and at J to 10 bases, leaving 5 bases not matched to a gene. There are 12 residues in the CDR3. The CDR3 nucleotides read TGTGCCAGCAGTCCGGGACAGGGCGTAGCTTTCTTT. Amino acid sequence: CASSPGQGVAFF.